This passage covers 14 T cell receptor beta chains from one sample sequenced in a study of blood T cell repertoires in COVID-19. Generated by immunoSEQ multiplex PCR, the TCRdb table keeps only in-frame clones and is missing some. The data hold about 140,000 clones, with about 85% observed a single time. Sample: peripheral blood. The receptor set was obtained from a human donor in a cohort sampled during active COVID-19.

The chain combines TRBV5-1 with TRBJ1-1, with TRBD1 identical over 10 bases. Germline V gene lookup returns CDR1 SGHRS and CDR2 YFSETQ. Trimming cost V 2 bases and J 8 bases; bases outside gene matches: 9. This CDR3 has 15 residues. CDR3 sequence: CASSFTGTGATEAFF. In DNA form, the CDR3 reads TGCGCCAGCAGCTTCACCGGGACAGGGGCCACCGAAGCTTTCTTT.

CDR3 nucleotide sequence: TGTGCCAGTAGCATTATGGACAGGGGGTCTTATGGCTACACCTTC. Its translation: CASSIMDRGSYGYTF. This sequence joins TRBV19 and TRBJ1-2; 10 bases align to TRBD1. The CDR3 covers 15 residues. The V and J ends lost 6 bases and 5 bases, in that order; junction bases with no gene match: 9. CDR1 LNHDA and CDR2 SQIVND come from the germline V gene (reference sequence).

The gene calls are TRBV7-2 and TRBJ1-1, with D hard to call. Trimming removed 5 bases from V and 1 base from J, with 11 bases in between. This CDR3 contains 14 residues. The V gene's germline CDR1 is SGHTA and CDR2 FQGNSA. CDR3 in amino acids: CASSPDRGNTEAFF. CDR3 nucleotide sequence: TGTGCCAGCAGCCCAGACCGGGGGAACACTGAAGCTTTCTTT.

The chain employs TRBV5-1 and TRBJ2-2; 8 bases are shared with TRBD1. This CDR3 contains 19 residues. CDR1 SGHRS and CDR2 YFSETQ come from the germline V gene. The J segment lost 2 bases and the V segment lost 4 bases, leaving 16 bases of the junction unmatched. CDR3 in amino acids: CASSHRQGLSRGNTGELFF. CDR3 sequence (DNA): TGCGCCAGCAGCCACCGACAGGGGTTGAGTAGAGGAAACACCGGGGAGCTGTTTTTT.

The count of this clone is one. V and J are TRBV7-3 and TRBJ2-3; D perhaps matches TRBD1 (6 bases). The CDR3 sequence is 14 residues long. Germline V gene lookup returns CDR1 SGHTA and CDR2 FQGTGA. The V and J ends lost 5 bases and 6 bases respectively, with 15 bases between them. CDR3 protein: CASSPRSQGDTQYF. In nucleotides, the CDR3 is TGTGCCAGCAGCCCCCGGAGCCAGGGGGATACGCAGTATTTT.

The chain couples TRBV7-9 to TRBJ2-5; 10 bases match TRBD2. V was pared by 3 bases and J by 5 bases, with 6 bases of the junction left unmatched. Per germline, CDR1 SEHNR and CDR2 FQNEAQ (reference sequence). This CDR3 has 15 amino acids. The CDR3 loop is CASSFSGRGDETQYF. CDR3 nucleotides: TGTGCCAGCAGCTTCAGCGGGAGGGGCGATGAGACCCAGTACTTC. Supplemented by reference TRBV7-9 and TRBJ2-5, the full variable domain reads DTGVSQNPRHKITKRGQNVTFRCDPISEHNRLYWYRQTLGQGPEFLTYFQNEAQLEKSRLLSDRFSAERPKGSFSTLEIQRTEQGDSAMYLCASSFSGRGDETQYFGPGTRLLVL.

The chain uses TRBV5-1 and TRBJ2-2; 10 nucleotides line up with TRBD1. The trim removed 4 bases at V and 5 bases at J, leaving 2 bases unmatched. The CDR3 has 14 residues. Germline assignment: CDR1 SGHRS and CDR2 YFSETQ. The CDR3 loop reads CASSRDRGTGELFF. The CDR3 coding sequence is TGCGCCAGCAGCCGGGACAGGGGAACCGGGGAGCTGTTTTTT.

The V and J genes are TRBV27 and TRBJ2-1, with 10 bases fitting TRBD1. The trim removed 6 bases at V and 8 bases at J, leaving 4 bases unmatched. The germline CDR1 and CDR2 sequences are MNHEY and SMNVEV (reference sequence). The CDR3 loop spans 13 amino acids. CDR3 residues: CASRRQGAYEQFF. Written as DNA, the CDR3 is TGTGCCAGCAGGAGACAGGGGGCATATGAGCAGTTCTTC.

This clone was detected once. The chain links TRBV24-1 to TRBJ1-6; tentative D call: TRBD1 (5 bases). Germline CDR1 KGHDR, CDR2 SFDVKD. Trimming removed 4 bases at V and 10 bases at J, with 25 bases between. CDR3 length: 18 residues. In DNA, the CDR3 is TGTGCCACCAGTGACCTTATCCCGGAGGGGAAGTATGTCTCACCCCTCCACTTT. The encoded protein is CATSDLIPEGKYVSPLHF.

The V gene is TRBV28, the J gene TRBJ2-7; 7 bases fit TRBD1. The germline gives CDR1 MDHEN, CDR2 SYDVKM. The CDR3 extends over 13 amino acids. J was trimmed by 6 bases and V by 5 bases; bases with no gene match: 7. The CDR3 DNA sequence: TGTGCCAGCAGTCGGGACAGTGGTTTCGAGCAGTACTTC. Its protein is CASSRDSGFEQYF.

The chain employs TRBV7-3 and TRBJ2-7, with D tentatively TRBD2 (7 bases). Germline assignment: CDR1 SGHTA and CDR2 FQGTGA. The CDR3 has 13 residues. The V gene lost 6 bases and the J gene lost 4 bases, with 13 bases spanning the gap. The CDR3 nucleotides read TGTGCCAGCAGTCAAGGGGGGGTTTACGAGCAGTACTTC. The encoded protein is CASSQGGVYEQYF.

The V call is TRBV6-5, the J call TRBJ2-7, with unresolved D. The CDR3 covers 15 residues. Germline V gene data show CDR1 as MNHEY and CDR2 as SVGAGI. Trimming took 8 bases from V and 1 from J, leaving 18 bases between them. CDR3 sequence (DNA): TGTGCCAGCGCGACTCCTCGGCCCATATCCTACGAGCAGTACTTC. Protein: CASATPRPISYEQYF.

This chain uses TRBV24-1 with TRBJ2-7; unclear D gene. V was cut by 9 bases and J by 9 bases, with 23 bases left in between. The CDR3 has 14 residues. The germline V gene has CDR1 KGHDR and CDR2 SFDVKD. The CDR3 nucleotides are TGTGCCACCGGTCCGAGCCCCGAGCGTCCGGGGCAGTACTTC. It codes for CATGPSPERPGQYF.

The chain joins TRBV5-4 to TRBJ2-1; D call uncertain. V shed 4 bases and J shed 9 bases, with 23 bases lying between them. Germline CDR1 SGHNT, CDR2 YYREEE (reference sequence). The CDR3 covers 16 residues. This CDR3 reads CASSPSRLARRSEQFF. The CDR3 DNA is TGTGCCAGCAGCCCGTCACGACTGGCAAGGAGAAGTGAGCAGTTCTTC. Drawing the rest from reference TRBV5-4 and TRBJ2-1, the complete variable domain is ETGVTQSPTHLIKTRGQQVTLRCSSQSGHNTVSWYQQALGQGPQFIFQYYREEENGRGNFPPRFSGLQFPNYSSELNVNALELDDSALYLCASSPSRLARRSEQFFGPGTRLTVL.